The 16 T cell receptor beta chains below come from one sample, sequenced in a study of T-cell reconstitution after alpha-beta-depleted transplantation in children. A TCRbeta library incorporating unique molecular identifiers was prepared. TCRdb used MiXCR to reprocess the PCR reads, holding one entry per CDR3 protein. The table records 250,000 to 400,000 distinct CDR3 sequences, over 20% of them present only once. This specimen was PBMCs, mostly from graft donor cells, taken 180 days after TCRalphabeta/CD19-depleted stem cell transplant. The receptor set was obtained from a male patient under 18 who had a stem cell transplant for acute lymphoblastic leukemia, so the T cells may come from the graft donor.

The J gene is TRBJ1-4, the V gene TRBV5-6; D unresolved. This CDR3 spans 15 amino acids. Germline CDR1 is SGHDT and CDR2 is YYEEEE. V was clipped by 2 bases and J by 3 bases, with 11 bases between them. CDR3 sequence reads: CASSLFTRSNEKLFF. DNA of the CDR3: TGTGCCAGCAGCTTATTTACACGATCTAATGAAAAACTGTTTTTT.

This clonotype was counted only a few times. The J gene is TRBJ2-5, the V gene TRBV12-3 or TRBV12-4; TRBD2 is a possible D gene (5 bases). Trimming took 6 bases from V and 7 from J, leaving 9 bases between them. The CDR3 is 11 amino acids. As DNA, the CDR3 is TGTGCCAGCAGCCTAGCAGCGACCCAGTACTTC. This codes for CASSLAATQYF.

The sample holds a few counts of this clonotype. The chain combines TRBV7-3 with TRBJ2-7, with D unclear. This CDR3 contains 16 residues. The V end lost 4 bases, the J end lost 5 bases, and 21 bases lay between the germline ends. Germline V CDR1 and CDR2: SGHTA, FQGTGA. CDR3 bases: TGTGCCAGCAGCTCTCAACCGGGTACATCAACCCACGAGCAGTACTTC. It specifies CASSSQPGTSTHEQYF.

This clonotype was recorded a few times. V usage is TRBV7-3 and J usage is TRBJ1-2; possible D gene TRBD1, 6 bases. V was pared by 5 bases and J by 4 bases, with 8 bases between. CDR3 length: 12 amino acids. Germline-derived CDR1 and CDR2 are SGHTA and FQGTGA. The CDR3 bases are TGTGCCAGCAGCCTGACAGGCTATGGCTACACCTTC. This sequence encodes CASSLTGYGYTF.

This clonotype was seen more than once but under ten times. The chain is built from TRBV7-9 and TRBJ2-7, with D perhaps TRBD1 (5 bases). The V end lost 2 bases, the J end lost 5 bases, and 13 bases lay between the germline ends. From germline, CDR1 is SEHNR and CDR2 FQNEAQ (reference sequence). The CDR3 spans 14 residues. As DNA, the CDR3 is TGTGCCAGCAGCTTAACCCAGGGTGGACACGAGCAGTACTTC. It encodes CASSLTQGGHEQYF.

This clonotype showed up just a few times. The gene calls are TRBV7-3 and TRBJ2-5, with unresolved D. The CDR3 is made up of 13 amino acids. V lost 2 bases and J 1 base, leaving 5 bases between the germline ends. CDR1 and CDR2 (germline): SGHTA, FQGTGA. CDR3 DNA sequence: TGTGCCAGCAGCTTACGGGTCCAAGAGACCCAGTACTTC. Translated, it gives CASSLRVQETQYF.

This clonotype has only a few counts. The chain employs TRBV7-8 and TRBJ2-1, with 12 nucleotides matching TRBD2. Germline CDR1 is SGHVS and CDR2 is FQNEAQ. This CDR3 is built from 19 residues. After removal of 5 bases from V and 2 bases from J, the junction contained 13 bases not matched to a gene. The CDR3 region is CASSAMRLLAGGTYNEQFF. The CDR3 nucleotides read TGTGCCAGCAGCGCAATGCGGTTACTAGCGGGAGGAACCTACAATGAGCAGTTCTTC.

The CDR3: CASSFFTGYEQYF. CDR3 nucleotides: TGTGCCAGCAGCTTTTTCACGGGCTACGAGCAGTACTTC. This rearrangement joins TRBV5-6 to TRBJ2-7; D uncertain. This CDR3 has 13 residues. Germline V lookup: CDR1 SGHDT, CDR2 YYEEEE. V lost 2 bases and J 3 bases, leaving 9 bases between the germline ends.

In its sample, this clonotype was seen a few times. The chain carries TRBV5-1 and TRBJ2-7; unclear D gene. The V end lost 5 bases, the J end lost 3 bases, and 15 bases lay between the germline ends. There are 14 residues in the CDR3. Germline V CDR1 and CDR2: SGHRS, YFSETQ. The CDR3 region is CASRSTDLSYEQYF. CDR3 sequence (DNA): TGCGCCAGCAGGTCCACAGACTTAAGCTACGAGCAGTACTTC.

This clonotype was seen only a few times. The chain employs TRBV7-9 and TRBJ2-3, with D uncertain. From germline, CDR1 is SEHNR and CDR2 FQNEAQ (reference sequence). This CDR3 has 16 residues. V shed 4 bases and J shed 8 bases, with 22 bases lying between them. The CDR3, as DNA: TGTGCCAGCAGCTCCCCCCTGGGTCGGCTTAGTGGTACGCAGTATTTT. The encoded protein is CASSSPLGRLSGTQYF. Full variable domain (remainder filled in from reference TRBV7-9 and TRBJ2-3): DTGVSQNPRHKITKRGQNVTFRCDPISEHNRLYWYRQTLGQGPEFLTYFQNEAQLEKSRLLSDRFSAERPKGSFSTLEIQRTEQGDSAMYLCASSSPLGRLSGTQYFGPGTRLTVL.

This chain uses TRBV7-9 with TRBJ2-1; 11 nucleotides agree with TRBD2. The junction had 11 bases not matched to a gene; V was cut back by 5 bases and J by 8 bases. The CDR3 covers 16 residues. The germline V gene encodes CDR1 SEHNR and CDR2 FQNEAQ (reference sequence). CDR3 in DNA: TGTGCCAGCAGCCCTCTAGCGGGAGGAAGGTCTGATGAGCAGTTCTTC. This gives the protein CASSPLAGGRSDEQFF. Supplemented by reference TRBV7-9 and TRBJ2-1, the full variable domain reads DTGVSQNPRHKITKRGQNVTFRCDPISEHNRLYWYRQTLGQGPEFLTYFQNEAQLEKSRLLSDRFSAERPKGSFSTLEIQRTEQGDSAMYLCASSPLAGGRSDEQFFGPGTRLTVL.

The chain recombines TRBV7-2 with TRBJ2-7; D call uncertain. CDR1 SGHTA and CDR2 FQGNSA come from the germline V gene. Trimming left V 6 bases short and J 2 bases short, with 17 bases between. The CDR3 contains 15 residues. DNA for the CDR3: TGTGCCAGCAGACGCCGGGCGCTGACCCCCTACGAGCAGTACTTC. The encoded protein is CASRRRALTPYEQYF.

Concerning this clonotype: The DNA is omitted, as the CDR3 cannot be located on it reliably, and the CDR3 follows TCRdb's listing. This sequence joins TRBV9 and TRBJ2-7; the table's TRBD1 call for D was not verified on the DNA. Inclusive of both ends, the CDR3 amounts to 14 amino acids. Germline assignment: CDR1 SGDLS and CDR2 YYNGEE. The CDR3 sequence: CASSVGDGTYEKYF.

This chain links TRBV27 with TRBJ2-1; D gene uncertain. This CDR3 is 15 amino acids long. The germline gives CDR1 MNHEY, CDR2 SMNVEV (reference sequence). Trimming took 5 bases from V and 6 from J, leaving 17 bases between them. CDR3 protein: CASSPPRLAPNEQFF. CDR3 bases: TGTGCCAGCAGTCCCCCCCGATTAGCACCCAATGAGCAGTTCTTC.

There are a few counts of this clonotype. The CDR3 sequence: CASSVALAGGQYGYTF. In nucleotides, the CDR3 is TGTGCCAGCAGCGTAGCTCTGGCAGGGGGCCAGTATGGCTACACCTTC. J is TRBJ1-2 and V is TRBV9; 8 bases line up with TRBD1. Trimming took 0 bases from V and 5 from J; bases not matched to a gene: 9. There are 16 residues in the CDR3. The germline V gene has CDR1 SGDLS and CDR2 YYNGEE.

The chain has TRBV7-2 and TRBJ2-7; 10 nucleotides line up with TRBD1. Germline CDR1 is SGHTA and CDR2 is FQGNSA. The CDR3 consists of 15 residues. V lost 3 bases and J lost 2; bases outside the gene matches: 4. CDR3 DNA sequence: TGTGCCAGCAGCTTCCGGGACAGGGGACCCTACGAGCAGTACTTC. The encoded protein is CASSFRDRGPYEQYF.